The sequence of this T cell receptor beta chain was determined in a study of shared clonotypes between healthy human individuals. Broader study findings: The diversity represented, both genetic and in exposure history, was limited by few donors.

Assay used: immunoSEQ multiplex PCR; TCRdb lists only in-frame clones, some missing. The table includes about 320,000 clones, roughly 87% detected once. The V end lost 0 bases, the J end lost 4 bases, and 8 bases lay between the germline ends. Germline V CDR1 and CDR2: MNHEY, SVGAGI. This CDR3 is built from 14 residues. Adult donors, all healthy and HIV-negative, had no recent acute infections or vaccinations. Pooled CD45RO+ cells and CCR7-negative CD45RA+ TemRA cells made up CD8 memory. As concerns this clone: Antigen specificity is unknown.

The receptor was derived from a man in his late teens or twenties in good health. The sequencing input was memory CD8+ T cells sorted from blood. Subset meaning: CD45RO+ cells pooled with CCR7-negative TemRA cells. The V call is TRBV6-5, the J call TRBJ2-3, with a tentative D call TRBD1 (6 bases). CDR3 DNA: TGTGCCAGCAGTTACTCGGGGACACCAGATACGCAGTATTTT. Protein sequence: CASSYSGTPDTQYF.